Below are 26 T cell receptor beta chains sequenced from a single sample in a study of cytomegalovirus exposure and HLA in healthy donors. PCR was performed using 60 Vbeta and 13 Jbeta primers. TCRdb's copy holds only in-frame clones and misses some; the assay was immunoSEQ multiplex PCR. The sample consists of about 200,000 clones, 75% to 90% of them appearing once. Input material: PBMCs. Receptor source: a woman aged 35 to 49 in good health and CMV-seronegative.

V and J are TRBV7-2 and TRBJ2-5, with 9 bases lining up with TRBD2. CDR1 is SGHTA, CDR2 FQGNSA, per germline. V lost 2 bases to trimming and J lost 5 bases; unmatched junction nucleotides: 9. The CDR3 has 16 amino acids. CDR3 bases: TGTGCCAGCAGCTTAAATCCTAGCGGGGACGGGGAGACCCAGTACTTC. Its protein is CASSLNPSGDGETQYF.

The chain combines TRBV28 with TRBJ2-2; D gene ambiguous. Germline V gene lookup returns CDR1 MDHEN and CDR2 SYDVKM. V was trimmed by 6 bases and J by 8 bases, leaving 13 bases between them. This CDR3 is built from 13 residues. The CDR3 loop is CASRLLVSGELFF. CDR3 DNA sequence: TGTGCCAGCAGACTCCTAGTTTCGGGGGAGCTGTTTTTT.

The CDR3 spells CASSQVRGRGETQYF. The DNA of the CDR3 is TGCGCCAGCAGCCAGGTGCGGGGGCGCGGAGAGACCCAGTACTTC. The chain is built from TRBV4-1 and TRBJ2-5; possibly TRBD2 for D (7 bases). In germline, CDR1 is MGHRA, CDR2 YSYEKL. Trimming removed 3 bases from V and 4 bases from J, with 15 bases in between. The CDR3 runs to 15 residues.

The rearrangement joins TRBV7-8 to TRBJ2-3; D perhaps matches TRBD1 (5 bases). The CDR3 is 13 amino acids. The V gene's germline CDR1 is SGHVS and CDR2 FQNEAQ. V was pared by 6 bases and J by 2 bases, with 9 bases between. The CDR3 protein is CASRRQTTDTQYF. The CDR3 region has the DNA TGTGCCAGCAGACGACAGACCACAGATACGCAGTATTTT.

This clone was observed a few times. The chain links TRBV4-2 to TRBJ2-6, with a weak D call TRBD2 (6 bases). V gave up 0 bases and J gave up 3 bases, with 6 bases separating them. The CDR3 runs 15 residues. Germline V lookup: CDR1 LGHNA, CDR2 YNFKEQ. As DNA, the CDR3 is TGTGCCAGCAGCCAAGAGGGGGGTGGGGCCAACGTCCTGACTTTC. Residues: CASSQEGGGANVLTF.

This chain uses TRBV28 with TRBJ2-7; no definite D call. The germline V gene encodes CDR1 MDHEN and CDR2 SYDVKM. This CDR3 has 14 residues. The germline V and J ends were trimmed by 7 bases and 2 bases, with 15 bases remaining between them. The CDR3 DNA reads TGTGCCAGCAATATGAGAACAGTCCCCTACGAGCAGTACTTC. This sequence encodes CASNMRTVPYEQYF.

The chain links TRBV9 to TRBJ2-1; maybe TRBD2 (6 bases). This CDR3 contains 14 residues. The V end lost 3 bases, the J end lost 6 bases, and 13 bases lay between the germline ends. The germline CDR1 and CDR2 sequences are SGDLS and YYNGEE. CDR3 amino acids: CASSGGTPINEQFF. The CDR3 coding sequence is TGTGCCAGCAGCGGAGGGACTCCCATCAATGAGCAGTTCTTC.

This clone was detected only a few times. The chain carries TRBV15 and TRBJ1-5; D not certain. Trimming left V 2 bases short and J 1 base short, with 15 bases between. Germline-derived CDR1 and CDR2 are LNHNV and YYDKDF (reference sequence). The CDR3 loop spans 17 amino acids. The DNA of the CDR3 is TGTGCCACCAGCAGATCCTGGACGGGAACCAGCAATCAGCCCCAGCATTTT. Protein: CATSRSWTGTSNQPQHF. The variable domain in full, with the rest retrieved from reference TRBV15 and TRBJ1-5, is DAMVIQNPRYQVTQFGKPVTLSCSQTLNHNVMYWYQQKSSQAPKLLFHYYDKDFNNEADTPDNFQSRRPNTSFCFLDIRSPGLGDTAMYLCATSRSWTGTSNQPQHFGDGTRLSIL.

The J gene is TRBJ2-5, the V gene TRBV5-1; D may be TRBD1 (6 bases). Germline V lookup: CDR1 SGHRS, CDR2 YFSETQ. CDR3 length: 18 amino acids. V lost 3 bases, J lost 4 bases, and 25 bases lay in between. Here the CDR3 reads CASSSVTGSLREGETQYF. The CDR3 bases are TGCGCCAGCAGCTCAGTCACAGGGAGTCTTAGAGAGGGAGAGACCCAGTACTTC.

The genes are TRBV7-9 and TRBJ2-7, with 9 bases fitting TRBD2. Germline trimming cut 6 bases from V and 5 bases from J; bases unmatched to any gene: 14. This CDR3 has 16 residues. CDR1 SEHNR and CDR2 FQNEAQ come from the germline V gene (reference sequence). The CDR3 DNA reads TGTGCCAGCAGTCGCCTCGGGGCGGGAGGGCCCCACGAGCAGTACTTC. Its protein product is CASSRLGAGGPHEQYF.

This clone was detected only a few times. V usage is TRBV9 and J usage is TRBJ1-4, with 11 bases aligning to TRBD1. V was pared by 3 bases and J by 13 bases, with 8 bases of the junction left unmatched. The germline gives CDR1 SGDLS, CDR2 YYNGEE. The CDR3 sequence is 14 residues long. The CDR3 coding sequence is TGTGCCAGCAGCGAGGGACAGGGGGAAACGAGACTGTTTTTT. Its protein is CASSEGQGETRLFF. Based on the CDR3 plus reference TRBV9 and TRBJ1-4, the full variable domain is DSGVTQTPKHLITATGQRVTLRCSPRSGDLSVYWYQQSLDQGLQFLIQYYNGEERAKGNILERFSAQQFPDLHSELNLSSLELGDSALYFCASSEGQGETRLFFGSGTQLSVL.

This clone was picked up a small number of times. The rearrangement uses TRBV15 and TRBJ1-5; 9 nucleotides agree with TRBD1. V shed 3 bases and J 0 bases; nucleotides not matched to a gene: 6. The CDR3 contains 17 residues. Looked up from germline, CDR1 is LNHNV and CDR2 is YYDKDF (reference sequence). The CDR3 sequence: CATSSLDRGNSNQPQHF. The CDR3 nucleotides are TGTGCCACCAGCAGCCTAGACAGGGGGAATAGCAATCAGCCCCAGCATTTT.

V gene TRBV18 combines with J gene TRBJ1-1, with 11 bases matching TRBD1. The CDR3 is 17 amino acids. Germline lookup yields CDR1 KGHSH and CDR2 LQKENI. Losses at the gene ends were 3 bases for V and 2 bases for J; bases not matched to a gene: 8. CDR3 region: CASSPYGQGAVNTEAFF. CDR3 sequence (DNA): TGTGCCAGCTCACCCTACGGACAGGGGGCAGTTAACACTGAAGCTTTCTTT.

The rearrangement links TRBV10-3 to TRBJ2-1, with D maybe TRBD2 (6 bases). This CDR3 is built from 11 residues. Between the trimmed V and J ends, which lost 10 bases and 6 bases, there was a span of 10 bases. The germline V gene encodes CDR1 ENHRY and CDR2 SYGVKD. The CDR3, as DNA: TGTGCCACGGGGACTGCCAATGAGCAGTTCTTC. Its protein is CATGTANEQFF.

The genes are TRBV5-1 and TRBJ1-4; TRBD1 agrees at 8 bases. V lost 8 bases, J lost 8 bases, and 11 bases stayed unmatched. CDR3 size: 14 residues. Germline lookup yields CDR1 SGHRS and CDR2 YFSETQ. The CDR3 here is CASAKTGDQEKLFF. The CDR3 DNA reads as TGCGCCAGTGCTAAGACAGGGGATCAGGAAAAACTGTTTTTT. Full variable domain (missing parts from reference TRBV5-1 and TRBJ1-4): KAGVTQTPRYLIKTRGQQVTLSCSPISGHRSVSWYQQTPGQGLQFLFEYFSETQRNKGNFPGRFSGRQFSNSRSEMNVSTLELGDSALYLCASAKTGDQEKLFFGSGTQLSVL.

The chain has TRBV9 and TRBJ1-1; the D gene is possibly TRBD1 (5 bases). In germline, CDR1 is SGDLS, CDR2 YYNGEE. Trimming cost V 0 bases and J 4 bases, with 13 bases left between them. The CDR3 runs 15 residues. The CDR3 sequence is CASSVENRIGTEAFF. CDR3 DNA: TGTGCCAGCAGCGTAGAAAACAGGATTGGCACTGAAGCTTTCTTT.

V is TRBV29-1 and J is TRBJ2-5; D not certain. CDR3 length equals 13 residues. V gave up 1 base and J gave up 7 bases, with 13 bases separating them. Germline V gene lookup returns CDR1 SQVTM and CDR2 ANQGSEA. The CDR3, as DNA: TGCAGCGTTGAAGGAGCCATCTCGGGGACCCAGTACTTC. Translating gives CSVEGAISGTQYF.

CDR3: CAWLLLGGPVGGYTF. The CDR3 nucleotides are TGTGCCTGGCTCCTTTTAGGGGGCCCTGTGGGCGGCTACACCTTC. V usage is TRBV30 and J usage is TRBJ1-2, with TRBD1 matching over 7 bases. V was pared by 5 bases and J by 8 bases, with 17 bases of the junction left unmatched. Looked up from germline, CDR1 is GTSNPN and CDR2 is SVGIG (reference sequence). The CDR3 extends over 15 amino acids.

The gene calls are TRBV4-2 and TRBJ2-5, with a weak D call TRBD1 (5 bases). V was trimmed by 1 base and J by 5 bases, leaving 14 bases between them. This CDR3 contains 15 residues. CDR1 is LGHNA and CDR2 is YNFKEQ in the germline V gene. CDR3 sequence (DNA): TGTGCCAGCAGCCAAGTGCAGGCCAGGGCTGAGACCCAGTACTTC. Its translation: CASSQVQARAETQYF.

The CDR3 reads CASSLYRGSTEAFF. In nucleotides, the CDR3 is TGTGCCAGCAGCTTATACAGGGGAAGCACTGAAGCTTTCTTT. The rearrangement uses TRBV7-9 and TRBJ1-1; 7 bases line up with TRBD1. The CDR3 loop spans 14 amino acids. With 2 bases clipped from V and 4 bases from J, the junction kept 4 bases outside the gene matches. Germline V CDR1 and CDR2: SEHNR, FQNEAQ (reference sequence).

The V gene is TRBV6-4, the J gene TRBJ1-5; perhaps TRBD1 as D (6 bases). V dropped 8 bases and J dropped 0 bases, with 14 bases sitting between them. CDR1 is MRHNA and CDR2 is SNTAGT in the germline V gene. CDR3 length: 15 residues. DNA for the CDR3: TGTGCCAGCCCCTACAGGGACTATAGCAATCAGCCCCAGCATTTT. The encoded protein is CASPYRDYSNQPQHF.

The chain has TRBV19 and TRBJ2-7, with 10 bases identical to TRBD2. Trimming removed 4 bases from V and 5 bases from J; junction bases left unmatched: 14. The germline V gene encodes CDR1 LNHDA and CDR2 SQIVND (reference sequence). This CDR3 is built from 17 residues. The CDR3 DNA is TGTGCCAGTAGTACCACTGTCGGACTAGCGGAGGCCAACGAGCAGTACTTC. Translation gives CASSTTVGLAEANEQYF. Full variable domain (remainder filled in from reference TRBV19 and TRBJ2-7): DGGITQSPKYLFRKEGQNVTLSCEQNLNHDAMYWYRQDPGQGLRLIYYSQIVNDFQKGDIAEGYSVSREKKESFPLTVTSAQKNPTAFYLCASSTTVGLAEANEQYFGPGTRLTVT.

The V gene is TRBV27, the J gene TRBJ2-1; possibly TRBD1 for D (6 bases). V lost 6 bases and J lost 7, with 19 bases in between. This CDR3 comprises 15 residues. CDR1 MNHEY and CDR2 SMNVEV come from the germline V gene (reference sequence). The CDR3 region is CASSRRQDRRNEQFF. The CDR3 region has the DNA TGTGCCAGCAGCCGGCGACAGGATCGGAGGAATGAGCAGTTCTTC.

Of note for this clone: At the DNA level, this CDR3 is encoded by other sequences in the same sample as well. The J gene is TRBJ2-6, the V gene TRBV5-8, with D possibly matching TRBD1 (6 bases). Deletions cut 0 bases from V and 2 bases from J, with 9 bases between. Germline lookup yields CDR1 SGHTS and CDR2 YDEGEE. CDR3 length equals 16 residues. This CDR3 reads CASSLETGTGANVLTF. CDR3 coding DNA: TGTGCCAGCAGCTTGGAAACAGGGACTGGGGCCAACGTCCTGACTTTC.

The chain has TRBV30 and TRBJ2-1; 7 nucleotides match TRBD2. The CDR3 length is 14 residues. Germline values: CDR1 GTSNPN, CDR2 SVGIG (reference sequence). Trimming at V came to 8 bases and at J to 4 bases, leaving 11 bases not matched to a gene. The CDR3 DNA follows: TGTGCCGGAGTCCCGAGCGGGGAGTACAATGAGCAGTTCTTC. Its translation: CAGVPSGEYNEQFF. Complete variable domain (other parts from reference TRBV30 and TRBJ2-1): SQTIHQWPATLVQPVGSPLSLECTVEGTSNPNLYWYRQAAGRGLQLLFYSVGIGQISSEVPQNLSASRPQDRQFILSSKKLLLSDSGFYLCAGVPSGEYNEQFFGPGTRLTVL.

The V call is TRBV29-1, the J call TRBJ1-1; 9 nucleotides align to TRBD1. The V segment lost 7 bases and the J segment 3 bases; nucleotides outside the gene matches: 18. The CDR3 has 17 amino acids. Germline loops: CDR1 SQVTM, CDR2 ANQGSEA. The CDR3 loop reads CSAAPATGTGIHTEAFF. CDR3 nucleotides: TGCAGCGCCGCTCCCGCTACCGGGACAGGGATTCACACTGAAGCTTTCTTT.